This T cell receptor (beta chain) was profiled in a study of cytomegalovirus exposure and HLA in healthy donors. Researchers ran the PCR with 60 Vbeta and 13 Jbeta primers. Clones were sequenced by immunoSEQ multiplex PCR, and TCRdb holds only the in-frame ones, with some missing. Its table records more than 40,000 clones. CDR3 length: 13 residues. Trimming removed 9 bases at V and 4 bases at J, with 13 bases between. Germline loops: CDR1 WSHSY, CDR2 SAAADI. This sequence originates from a female donor in good health and CMV-seronegative. The specimen was PBMCs. The V gene is TRBV10-2, the J gene TRBJ1-5, with D possibly TRBD1 on 6 matching bases. The CDR3 DNA reads as TGCGCCAGTGGTGGACAGTCGAATCAGCCCCAGCATTTT. Its translation: CASGGQSNQPQHF.